The 32 T cell receptor beta chains below all came from one sample that was sequenced in a study of blood T cell repertoires in COVID-19 (TCRdb year 2020). The method was the immunoSEQ multiplex PCR assay. TCRdb holds this immuneACCESS table with in-frame rearrangements only. Some clones are missing; in checked studies, unresolved V genes explain under half, and the rest has no known cause. The table for this sample lists about 70,000 clones; 80% of them were counted only once. The top ten clones comprise 15% to 20% of the sample. Material for sequencing was peripheral blood. The source is a man between 65 and 85 years old who had recovered from COVID-19.

V is TRBV2 and J is TRBJ2-5; D might be TRBD2 (5 bases). Germline V lookup: CDR1 SNHLY, CDR2 FYNNEI. V shed 7 bases and J shed 4 bases, with 7 bases lying between them. The CDR3 length is 11 residues. CDR3 nucleotide sequence: TGTGCCAGCACCGAGGGAGAGACCCAGTACTTC. Its translation: CASTEGETQYF.

The chain uses TRBV11-3 and TRBJ2-7, with TRBD1 matching over 9 bases. V trimming: 4 bases; J trimming: 2 bases; junction bases outside the gene matches: 9. The germline CDR1 and CDR2 sequences are SGHNT and YENEEA. The CDR3 has 16 amino acids. CDR3 in DNA: TGTGCCAGCAGCTCCCCCCACAGGGGGCTAACCTACGAGCAGTACTTC. As protein: CASSSPHRGLTYEQYF.

This clone was seen just once. The chain links TRBV6-2 or TRBV6-3 to TRBJ2-7; 10 bases align to TRBD1. V gave up 4 bases and J gave up 4 bases; unmatched junction bases: 10. Germline V gene lookup returns CDR1 MNHEY and CDR2 SVGEGT. This CDR3 comprises 16 residues. The CDR3 sequence is CASSSRAGQGSYEQYF. The CDR3 DNA reads TGTGCCAGCAGTTCTCGAGCGGGACAGGGGTCATACGAGCAGTACTTC.

V and J are TRBV3-1 (or the pseudogene TRBV3-2) and TRBJ1-1, with a tentative D call TRBD1 (6 bases). With 0 bases removed from V and 9 bases from J, the gap between germline ends came to 14 bases. CDR1 is LGHDT and CDR2 is YNNKEL in the germline V gene (reference sequence). The CDR3 contains 14 residues. The CDR3 region has the DNA TGTGCCAGCAGCCAAGAGGCTGCGGGGGCGCAAGCTTTCTTT. It specifies CASSQEAAGAQAFF.

The rearrangement joins TRBV18 to TRBJ1-1, with D possibly TRBD1 on 5 matching bases. The V end was cut by 3 bases, the J end by 8 bases, with 16 bases between. The V gene's germline CDR1 is KGHSH and CDR2 LQKENI. This CDR3 comprises 14 residues. The CDR3 bases are TGTGCCAGCTCACCGCAACAGGACGGACGGGAAGCTTTCTTT. Translated: CASSPQQDGREAFF.

This clone was counted a few times. V gene TRBV5-6 combines with J gene TRBJ1-5; 11 nucleotides agree with TRBD1. The CDR3 length is 16 residues. V lost 0 bases, J lost 1 base, and 0 bases stayed unmatched. Germline lookup yields CDR1 SGHDT and CDR2 YYEEEE. The CDR3 nucleotides read TGTGCCAGCAGCTTGGGGACAGGGGGCAGCAATCAGCCCCAGCATTTT. Its translation is CASSLGTGGSNQPQHF.

The sample holds a few counts of this clone. The gene calls are TRBV9 and TRBJ1-3, with D perhaps TRBD1 (5 bases). V was cut by 3 bases and J by 0 bases, with 10 bases left in between. This CDR3 has 15 amino acids. The germline CDR1 and CDR2 sequences are SGDLS and YYNGEE. CDR3 amino acids: CASSAPGLSGNTIYF. The CDR3 coding sequence is TGTGCCAGCAGCGCCCCGGGACTCTCTGGAAACACCATATATTTT.

The genes are TRBV5-1 and TRBJ1-4; TRBD1 is a possible D gene (6 bases). V was trimmed by 0 bases and J by 2 bases, leaving 17 bases between them. The CDR3 length is 18 residues. Germline V CDR1 and CDR2: SGHRS, YFSETQ. CDR3 residues: CASSLAKRGSSTNEKLFF. In DNA form, the CDR3 reads TGCGCCAGCAGCTTGGCCAAAAGGGGGAGTTCGACTAATGAAAAACTGTTTTTT.

The gene calls are TRBV28 and TRBJ1-5; no clear D. Between the trimmed V and J ends, which lost 5 bases and 9 bases, there was a span of 11 bases. CDR3 length equals 12 residues. CDR1 and CDR2 (germline): MDHEN, SYDVKM. CDR3 sequence: CASSHTEGPQHF. Written as DNA, the CDR3 is TGTGCCAGCAGTCATACCGAGGGGCCCCAGCATTTT.

The chain combines TRBV7-2 with TRBJ1-4; 7 bases fit TRBD1. From germline, CDR1 is SGHTA and CDR2 FQGNSA. Trimming at V came to 5 bases and at J to 3 bases, leaving 3 bases not matched to a gene. The CDR3 has 14 amino acids. The CDR3 spells CASSQGQANEKLFF. The CDR3 coding sequence is TGTGCCAGCAGCCAAGGACAGGCTAATGAAAAACTGTTTTTT.

The rearrangement links TRBV7-2 to TRBJ2-3; 11 bases line up with TRBD2. The V and J ends lost 5 bases and 5 bases, in that order; junction bases with no gene match: 9. The CDR3 sequence is 16 residues long. CDR1 and CDR2 (germline): SGHTA, FQGNSA. The CDR3 region has the DNA TGTGCCAGCAGCCCAAATAGCGGGGGGGCAGGAGATACGCAGTATTTT. Protein sequence: CASSPNSGGAGDTQYF.

The V call is TRBV6-5, the J call TRBJ2-7, with D unresolved. V was shortened by 2 bases and J by 3 bases, with 11 bases between the two germline ends. Germline CDR1 MNHEY, CDR2 SVGAGI. The CDR3 totals 14 residues. CDR3 amino acids: CASSYQQENYEQYF. CDR3 DNA: TGTGCCAGCAGTTACCAACAAGAAAACTACGAGCAGTACTTC.

The CDR3 DNA reads TGTGCCAGCAGCCCCACAGGGAAAAGTTGGGCTTTCTTT. Residues: CASSPTGKSWAFF. This sequence joins TRBV6-5 and TRBJ1-1, with TRBD1 as a possible D gene (6 bases). Germline values: CDR1 MNHEY, CDR2 SVGAGI. V lost 6 bases to trimming and J lost 11 bases, with 19 bases between them. The CDR3 spans 13 residues.

V and J are TRBV3-1 (or the pseudogene TRBV3-2) and TRBJ1-2; D possibly corresponds to TRBD1 (5 bases). The germline gives CDR1 LGHDT, CDR2 YNNKEL (reference sequence). The CDR3 contains 17 residues. Trimming stripped 6 bases from V and 0 bases from J, with 20 bases between. This CDR3 is CASRPSRGSGANYGYTF. CDR3 in DNA: TGTGCCAGCAGACCCTCTCGAGGGTCGGGGGCTAACTATGGCTACACCTTC.

This chain joins TRBV5-4 and TRBJ2-3; TRBD2 matches at 7 bases. The trim removed 1 base at V and 6 bases at J, leaving 14 bases unmatched. Germline lookup yields CDR1 SGHNT and CDR2 YYREEE (reference sequence). CDR3 size: 17 residues. CDR3 coding DNA: TGTGCCAGCAGCTTGCCCCAGTCCGGGGGGTCTACGGATACGCAGTATTTT. This translates into CASSLPQSGGSTDTQYF. The variable domain in full, with the rest retrieved from reference TRBV5-4 and TRBJ2-3, is ETGVTQSPTHLIKTRGQQVTLRCSSQSGHNTVSWYQQALGQGPQFIFQYYREEENGRGNFPPRFSGLQFPNYSSELNVNALELDDSALYLCASSLPQSGGSTDTQYFGPGTRLTVL.

Turning to this clone: A read error may produce the germline difference seen at one junction end. The sample carries other DNA sequences with the same CDR3. J is TRBJ2-2 and V is TRBV15, with a weak D call TRBD2 (6 bases). The CDR3 loop spans 15 amino acids. The germline CDR1 and CDR2 sequences are LNHNV and YYDKDF (reference sequence). As DNA, the CDR3 is TGTGCCACCAGCAGATCCGGGACTGAGACCGGGGAGTTGTTTTTT. Amino acid sequence: CATSRSGTETGELFF.

In this sample, this clone turned up once. This chain joins TRBV6-5 and TRBJ2-7, with 8 positions matching TRBD1. Per the germline V gene, CDR1 is MNHEY and CDR2 is SVGAGI. The V and J ends lost 5 bases and 10 bases, in that order; junction bases with no gene match: 7. The CDR3 loop spans 12 amino acids. The CDR3 loop reads CASSPDRVDQYF. Here the CDR3 DNA reads TGTGCCAGCAGTCCGGACAGGGTCGACCAGTACTTC.

This sequence joins TRBV11-2 and TRBJ1-6, with D hard to call. Trimming removed 10 bases from V and 3 bases from J, with 10 bases in between. Germline V gene data show CDR1 as SGHAT and CDR2 as FQNNGV. The CDR3 extends over 13 amino acids. CDR3 DNA sequence: TGTGCCACCATGCGTATCTATAATTCACCCCTCCACTTT. Protein sequence: CATMRIYNSPLHF.

V gene TRBV19 combines with J gene TRBJ1-5; no reliable D call. The CDR3 runs 13 residues. Trimming stripped 4 bases from V and 5 bases from J, with 9 bases between. CDR1 is LNHDA and CDR2 is SQIVND in the germline V gene (reference sequence). CDR3 loop: CASSTQRDQPQHF. DNA for the CDR3: TGTGCCAGTAGTACCCAGCGAGATCAGCCCCAGCATTTT.

This clone has only one observation. The chain has TRBV28 and TRBJ2-1; D may be TRBD2 (5 bases). The germline gives CDR1 MDHEN, CDR2 SYDVKM. Deletions cut 5 bases from V and 9 bases from J, with 11 bases between. This CDR3 has 12 amino acids. CDR3 protein: CASSAPGLEQFF. CDR3 DNA sequence: TGTGCCAGCAGTGCCCCAGGACTTGAGCAGTTCTTC.

V gene TRBV7-9 combines with J gene TRBJ2-7, with TRBD1 as a possible D gene (6 bases). The V gene lost 4 bases and the J gene lost 5 bases, with 15 bases spanning the gap. The length of the CDR3 is 14 residues. The V gene's germline CDR1 is SEHNR and CDR2 FQNEAQ (reference sequence). The CDR3 protein is CASSSGVGGDEQYF. The CDR3 nucleotides are TGTGCCAGCAGCTCCGGGGTAGGGGGTGACGAGCAGTACTTC.

The rearrangement joins TRBV9 to TRBJ2-5, with TRBD1 identical over 9 bases. The CDR3 sequence is 16 residues long. J lost 4 bases, V lost 2 bases, and 9 bases had no gene match. Germline V gene lookup returns CDR1 SGDLS and CDR2 YYNGEE. The CDR3 reads CASSVEPGQGLETQYF. In DNA, the CDR3 is TGTGCCAGCAGCGTGGAACCGGGACAGGGCCTAGAGACCCAGTACTTC.

The chain links TRBV7-8 to TRBJ1-1; the D is unclear. V shed 5 bases and J shed 3 bases, with 7 bases lying between them. Germline V lookup: CDR1 SGHVS, CDR2 FQNEAQ. This CDR3 region has 12 residues. The CDR3 nucleotides are TGTGCCAGCAGCCTCCCAGACACTGAAGCTTTCTTT. This gives the protein CASSLPDTEAFF. Supplemented by reference TRBV7-8 and TRBJ1-1, the full variable domain reads GAGVSQSPRYKVAKRGQDVALRCDPISGHVSLFWYQQALGQGPEFLTYFQNEAQLDKSGLPSDRFFAERPEGSVSTLKIQRTQQEDSAVYLCASSLPDTEAFFGQGTRLTVV.

The rearrangement uses TRBV28 and TRBJ1-5; TRBD1 matches at 10 bases. CDR1 is MDHEN, CDR2 SYDVKM, per germline. V shed 6 bases and J 6 bases; nucleotides not matched to a gene: 5. The CDR3 runs to 14 residues. CDR3 sequence reads: CASRTGGGIQPQHF. The CDR3 bases are TGTGCCAGCAGGACAGGGGGCGGTATTCAGCCCCAGCATTTT.

The V and J genes are TRBV19 and TRBJ2-2; D is perhaps TRBD1 (8 bases). CDR1 is LNHDA, CDR2 SQIVND, per germline (reference sequence). Trimming took 6 bases from V and 0 from J, leaving 20 bases between them. This CDR3 comprises 18 residues. CDR3 sequence (DNA): TGTGCCAGTAGCCGAACAGGGGGGGTACCTACGAACACCGGGGAGCTGTTTTTT. Translated: CASSRTGGVPTNTGELFF. Supplemented by reference TRBV19 and TRBJ2-2, the full variable domain reads DGGITQSPKYLFRKEGQNVTLSCEQNLNHDAMYWYRQDPGQGLRLIYYSQIVNDFQKGDIAEGYSVSREKKESFPLTVTSAQKNPTAFYLCASSRTGGVPTNTGELFFGEGSRLTVL.

The V gene is TRBV6-5, the J gene TRBJ1-2, with 8 nucleotides matching TRBD1. The CDR3 length is 15 residues. After removal of 3 bases from V and 7 bases from J, the junction contained 10 bases not matched to a gene. Germline values: CDR1 MNHEY, CDR2 SVGAGI. This CDR3 is CASSYADRGVGGYTF. The CDR3 nucleotides are TGTGCCAGCAGTTATGCAGACAGGGGCGTCGGTGGCTACACCTTC.

The rearrangement links TRBV6-2 or TRBV6-3 to TRBJ2-7; a weak D match, TRBD1 (6 bases). Per germline, CDR1 MNHEY and CDR2 SVGEGT. Trimming pared 6 bases from V and 1 base from J, leaving 19 bases between. This CDR3 is built from 16 residues. DNA for the CDR3: TGTGCCAGCAGCAATATCCACAGGGACCGTTCCTACGAGCAGTACTTC. Translating it yields CASSNIHRDRSYEQYF.

This rearrangement joins TRBV18 to TRBJ2-5; 7 positions agree with TRBD1. The junction had 3 bases not matched to a gene; V was cut back by 3 bases and J by 2 bases. Looked up from germline, CDR1 is KGHSH and CDR2 is LQKENI. The CDR3 has 14 amino acids. This chain's CDR3 is CASSPGTAQETQYF. CDR3 nucleotide sequence: TGTGCCAGCTCACCTGGGACAGCACAAGAGACCCAGTACTTC. Filled out from reference TRBV18 and TRBJ2-5, the complete variable domain reads NAGVMQNPRHLVRRRGQEARLRCSPMKGHSHVYWYRQLPEEGLKFMVYLQKENIIDESGMPKERFSAEFPKEGPSILRIQQVVRGDSAAYFCASSPGTAQETQYFGPGTRLLVL.

The chain couples TRBV20-1 to TRBJ2-1; D gene ambiguous. V was shortened by 3 bases and J by 8 bases, with 17 bases between the two germline ends. Germline-derived CDR1 and CDR2 are DFQATT and SNEGSKA (reference sequence). The CDR3 totals 14 residues. CDR3 bases: TGCAGTGCTAGTGCCCAGACGGGTATGGATGAGCAGTTCTTC. This encodes CSASAQTGMDEQFF.

V gene TRBV28 combines with J gene TRBJ2-7, with D perhaps TRBD2 (5 bases). V dropped 3 bases and J dropped 7 bases, with 22 bases sitting between them. Germline V lookup: CDR1 MDHEN, CDR2 SYDVKM. The CDR3 totals 16 residues. The CDR3 coding sequence is TGTGCCAGCAGTTTTGTCGCGTCAGGCTTCTCGGGGGAGCAGTACTTC. As protein: CASSFVASGFSGEQYF.

The V call is TRBV19, the J call TRBJ1-6, with D possibly being TRBD1 (5 bases). Germline loops: CDR1 LNHDA, CDR2 SQIVND (reference sequence). The CDR3 sequence is 12 residues long. Trimming pared 8 bases from V and 14 bases from J, leaving 16 bases between. DNA of the CDR3: TGTGCCAGTTCCCCTTCGGGGGGGTCCCTCCACTTT. Residues: CASSPSGGSLHF.

The genes are TRBV3-1 (or the pseudogene TRBV3-2) and TRBJ1-4; TRBD1 might be the D (6 bases). Germline V gives CDR1 LGHDT, CDR2 YNNKEL (reference sequence). V lost 6 bases to trimming and J lost 7 bases, with 18 bases between them. This CDR3 has 15 amino acids. In nucleotides, the CDR3 is TGTGCCAGCAGTCCTACAGGGATTCTCGGTGAAAAACTGTTTTTT. The encoded protein is CASSPTGILGEKLFF.